This T cell receptor (beta chain) was identified in a study of PD-1 blockade in mismatch repair-deficient tumors (dated by TCRdb to the late 2010s). For context, the study as a whole: Between late 2013 and late 2016, the trial enrolled 86 consecutive patients with approximately 13 types of mismatch repair-deficient cancer, all of whom had received prior treatment and were progressing. Tumor-associated T cell clones in the peripheral blood of patients responding to PD-1 blockade were tracked using deep sequencing of TCR CDR3 regions.

For each enrolled patient, mismatch repair deficiency was established using either polymerase chain reaction or immunohistochemistry. TCR sequencing was performed for a few patients who responded to pembrolizumab therapy. The phase II trial prospectively evaluated PD-1 blockade with pembrolizumab in advanced mismatch repair-deficient cancers, independent of tissue of origin. Peripheral blood T cell samples were gathered serially, both before PD-1 blockade started and at multiple time points afterward. The timing of each blood sample was reported as weeks after the first dose of pembrolizumab. Reading the germline V gene (reference sequence) gives CDR1 LNHDA and CDR2 SQIVND. The CDR3 has 15 amino acids, counting the end cysteine and phenylalanine. Only CDR3 DNA is held: 45 bases, read in frame from base 1. V is reduced by 3 bases and J by 7 bases, leaving a spacing of 15 bases between them. Receptors were amplified or captured by the immunoSEQ multiplex PCR assay. TCRdb mirrors the immuneACCESS table, restricted to in-frame sequences. Some clones are absent from its copies; in checked studies, under half trace to an unresolved V gene, and the reason for the others is unknown. The sample has fewer than 20,000 clones on record, about 80% of them singletons. The ten largest clones capture around 3.3% of the sample.

Points on this clone: The antigen it recognizes is unknown. No much larger clone exists at a distance of one base, and base qualities are not known.

Results the study describes overall, beyond this receptor: Clones residing in the tumor, which were often undetectable in blood before treatment, expanded quickly after pembrolizumab and then contracted, generally before radiologic responses.

The material sequenced was PBMCs, taken 4 weeks after starting pembrolizumab. This sequence originates from an adult with mismatch repair-deficient cancer. The chain uses TRBV19 and TRBJ2-2, and the D gene may be TRBD1, 5 bases matching. This receptor has the CDR3 CASSILLGESGELFF. The DNA sequence reads TGTGCCAGTAGTATTTTGCTAGGGGAAAGCGGGGAGCTGTTTTTT.